Listed below are T cell receptor beta chains from one sample, sequenced in a study of neoadjuvant anti-PD-1 for oral cavity cancer. Sequencing was performed with immunoSEQ multiplex PCR; in TCRdb, only in-frame clones are kept and a portion is missing. The table includes approximately 10,000 clones, roughly two thirds detected once. Source: PBMCs, taken after nivolumab (anti-PD-1) treatment. The origin of the receptors is a person between 40 and 85 years old with oral cavity squamous cell carcinoma. Each CDR3 is given with its conserved first and last residue. A D gene is named only where the DNA matches it firmly. Expanded clones get a size class; other rows say once, few or many, or leave the size out.

v_gene	j_gene	d_gene	abundance	CDR3nt	CDR3aa
TRBV7-3	TRBJ1-1	-	-	TGTGCCAGCAGTACCTCGGGGGCCATGAACACTGAAGCTTTCTTT	CASSTSGAMNTEAFF
TRBV28	TRBJ1-1	-	-	TGTGCCAGCCGATTAATGAACACTGAAGCTTTCTTT	CASRLMNTEAFF
TRBV10-1	TRBJ2-1	TRBD1	-	TGCGCCAGCAGTCCCTTGACAGGGATGGGCAGTGAGCAGTTCTTC	CASSPLTGMGSEQFF
TRBV11-2	TRBJ2-7	-	few	TGTGCCAGCAGCTGGTCTTACGAGCAGTACTTC	CASSWSYEQYF
TRBV19	TRBJ1-1	-	few	TGTGCCAGTAGTGTCAGTACTCGCACTGAAGCTTTCTTT	CASSVSTRTEAFF
TRBV7-2	TRBJ1-6	-	-	TGTGCCAGCAGCCCCTTAGTGGATAACTATTCACCCCTCCACTTT	CASSPLVDNYSPLHF
TRBV29-1	TRBJ2-3	-	-	TGCAGCGTTGTCGCGGTCAACACAGATACGCAGTATTTT	CSVVAVNTDTQYF
TRBV29-1	TRBJ2-7	-	-	TGCAGCGTTGAAGGACAGAGGCGGAACGAGCAGTACTTC	CSVEGQRRNEQYF
TRBV30	TRBJ2-7	-	-	TGTGCCTCACGCGGGGGACAGGCATCCGAGCAGTACTTC	CASRGGQASEQYF
TRBV9	TRBJ2-1	-	-	TGTGCCAGCAGCGTAGCCCCGGGCCCGCCCAATGAGCAGTTCTTC	CASSVAPGPPNEQFF
TRBV19	TRBJ1-1	TRBD1	-	TGTGCCAGTAGTCTAGACTGGACAGGGGGGAACACTGAAGCTTTCTTT	CASSLDWTGGNTEAFF
TRBV10-3	TRBJ1-1	-	-	TGTGCCATCAGTGAGTCAGGAGAAGTCGACACTGAAGCTTTCTTT	CAISESGEVDTEAFF
TRBV11-2	TRBJ2-1	-	-	TGTGCCAGCAGCTTAGTTGGAGGGGGGGCAGATGAGCAGTTCTTC	CASSLVGGGADEQFF
TRBV27	TRBJ1-1	-	-	TGTGCCAGCAAATCTCAGGGGAAGGGTGAAGCTTTCTTT	CASKSQGKGEAFF
TRBV5-4	TRBJ2-7	-	few	TGTGCCAGCAGCTTGGCGGGGTTCCCCTACGAGCAGTACTTC	CASSLAGFPYEQYF
TRBV5-1	TRBJ1-1	-	few	TGCGCCAGCAGCTTGGGGTGGGAGTTGATGAACACTGAAGCTTTCTTT	CASSLGWELMNTEAFF
TRBV11-2	TRBJ1-1	-	few	TGTGCCAGCAGCACCCGGACCGCACCTGGGACTGAAGCTTTCTTT	CASSTRTAPGTEAFF
TRBV10-1	TRBJ2-3	TRBD1	-	TGCGCCAGCAGCGAGGGGGACAGCTCGCAGTATTTT	CASSEGDSSQYF
TRBV7-2	TRBJ2-1	TRBD2	-	TGTGCCAGCAGCTTAACGACTAGCGGGAGTGTGGGGGCTGAGCAGTTCTTC	CASSLTTSGSVGAEQFF
TRBV20-1	TRBJ2-5	-	-	TGCAGTGCTATTACGGGGGAGACCCAGTACTTC	CSAITGETQYF
TRBV21-1	TRBJ2-7	-	few	TGTGCCAGCAGCATGAACGAGCAGTACTTC	CASSMNEQYF
TRBV7-2	TRBJ1-1	-	once	TGTGCCAGCAGCTTAACCCTCGGGGCCTTCACTGAAGCTTTCTTT	CASSLTLGAFTEAFF
TRBV18	TRBJ2-1	TRBD1	few	TGTGCCAGCTCGCTCAGACAGGGGTCCCGCAATGAGCAGTTCTTC	CASSLRQGSRNEQFF
TRBV29-1	TRBJ2-5	TRBD2	-	TGCAGCGTTGTCAGGACTAGCGGATCTAGGTACTTC	CSVVRTSGSRYF